This T cell receptor (beta chain) was obtained from a study of chemoradiotherapy in HPV16-positive cancers. This CDR3 has 14 amino acids. V lost 1 base to trimming and J lost 6 bases, with 13 bases between them. Germline CDR1 reads LNHDA; CDR2 reads SQIVND (reference sequence). The method was immunoSEQ multiplex PCR; TCRdb's version includes in-frame clones alone and lacks a portion of them. This table holds under 7,000 clones, 70% to 75% found once. This sample comprised tumor tissue, obtained from a patient who underwent chemoradiotherapy. This receptor was taken from a human donor with HPV-associated anogenital cancer. This rearrangement joins TRBV19 to TRBJ2-7, with D perhaps TRBD1 (5 bases). The CDR3 sequence: CASSIAGWGGEQYF. Written as DNA, the CDR3 is TGTGCCAGTAGTATAGCCGGCTGGGGCGGCGAGCAGTACTTC.